This TCR beta chain was documented in a study of early T cells in non-severe SARS-CoV-2 infection. Across the whole study: Unsorted whole-blood RNA was sequenced in bulk, leaving chains unpaired.

V lost 6 bases and J 4 bases, leaving 12 bases between the germline ends. This CDR3 has 14 residues. Unique molecular identifier tags were affixed to discrete cDNA molecules. TCRdb used MiXCR to reprocess the 5' RACE reads, holding one entry per CDR3 protein. The top ten clones hold roughly 15% of a sample with tens of thousands of distinct CDR3 sequences, under 10% of them seen once. This clonotype was found many times. This chain connects TRBV12-3 or TRBV12-4 to TRBJ2-2; D ambiguous. The sample comprised whole blood. The receptor's source is an adult who was a healthcare worker with PCR-confirmed SARS-CoV-2 infection or an uninfected control (not recorded which). CDR3 loop: CASRMTHSTGELFF. CDR3 DNA sequence: TGTGCCAGCAGGATGACACACAGCACCGGGGAGCTGTTTTTT.